These 23 T cell receptor beta chains came from one sample sequenced in a study of blood T cell repertoires in COVID-19. TCRdb keeps only in-frame clones here, not all; method: immunoSEQ multiplex PCR. This sample carries under 75,000 clones, 65% to 80% of them seen once, and the ten largest clones take around 5.1%. Specimen: peripheral blood. The receptors come from a woman between 70 and 85 years old with acute or convalescent COVID-19.

This chain uses TRBV3-1 (or the pseudogene TRBV3-2) with TRBJ2-1, with 11 bases lining up with TRBD2. CDR1 and CDR2 (germline): LGHDT, YNNKEL (reference sequence). There are 14 residues in the CDR3. Trimming removed 5 bases from V and 9 bases from J; junction bases left unmatched: 6. This CDR3 reads CASSWPGLAVEQFF. Written as DNA, the CDR3 is TGTGCCAGCAGCTGGCCGGGACTAGCGGTTGAGCAGTTCTTC.

The chain is built from TRBV5-1 and TRBJ1-1; perhaps TRBD1 as D (5 bases). CDR3 length: 13 amino acids. Germline V CDR1 and CDR2: SGHRS, YFSETQ. Trimming shortened V by 0 bases and J by 5 bases, and 8 bases separated the two germline ends. CDR3 residues: CASSLGRGTEAFF. In nucleotides, the CDR3 is TGCGCCAGCAGCTTGGGCCGGGGGACTGAAGCTTTCTTT.

The chain couples TRBV9 to TRBJ1-2, with 9 bases lining up with TRBD1. CDR1 is SGDLS and CDR2 is YYNGEE in the germline V gene. Trimming cost V 3 bases and J 13 bases; bases outside gene matches: 13. This CDR3 is built from 14 residues. CDR3 nucleotides: TGTGCCAGCAGCGGAACTACAGGGGGCTTCGTTCCCACCTTC. Its translation is CASSGTTGGFVPTF.

The chain combines TRBV23-1 with TRBJ1-2; D remains ambiguous. TRBV23-1 has ORF status, its function being uncertain. The CDR3 extends over 15 amino acids. V was shortened by 0 bases and J by 8 bases, with 16 bases between the two germline ends. The CDR3 DNA reads TGCGCCAGCAGTCAATCGAAGATGATCGTGCGGGGCTACACCTTC. It is translated as CASSQSKMIVRGYTF.

This chain links TRBV24-1 with TRBJ2-5, with 9 nucleotides matching TRBD1. The CDR3 is 16 residues long. Germline V gene sequence: CDR1 KGHDR, CDR2 SFDVKD. The trim removed 3 bases at V and 5 bases at J, leaving 9 bases unmatched. CDR3 in DNA: TGTGCCACCAGTGATCGGACAGGGGACGTCTTGGAGACCCAGTACTTC. It is translated as CATSDRTGDVLETQYF.

This clone was seen a handful of times. The chain has TRBV7-2 and TRBJ2-3; 13 bases fit TRBD2. The CDR3 runs to 15 residues. Germline V lookup: CDR1 SGHTA, CDR2 FQGNSA. The junction had 2 bases not matched to a gene; V was cut back by 5 bases and J by 3 bases. This CDR3 is CASSPTSGGTDTQYF. As DNA, the CDR3 is TGTGCCAGCAGCCCGACTAGCGGGGGGACAGATACGCAGTATTTT.

This clone was seen once. V and J are TRBV6-5 and TRBJ1-5, with TRBD1 matching 10 bases. CDR1 is MNHEY, CDR2 SVGAGI, per germline. Trimming at V came to 7 bases and at J to 2 bases, leaving 5 bases not matched to a gene. CDR3 length equals 15 residues. CDR3 nucleotides: TGTGCCAGCAACCACGGACAGGGGGGCAATCAGCCCCAGCATTTT. Its protein is CASNHGQGGNQPQHF.

This rearrangement joins TRBV7-9 to TRBJ2-1; 8 positions agree with TRBD1. Germline values: CDR1 SEHNR, CDR2 FQNEAQ (reference sequence). CDR3 length equals 12 residues. DNA of the CDR3: TGTGCATGGGACAGGTCAATCAATGAGCAGTTCTTC. Protein: CAWDRSINEQFF.

The chain uses TRBV7-2 and TRBJ1-3; D ambiguous. The CDR3 spans 15 residues. Deletions cut 5 bases from V and 0 bases from J, with 11 bases between. CDR1 and CDR2 (germline): SGHTA, FQGNSA. The CDR3 reads CASSLQPSSGNTIYF. CDR3 DNA sequence: TGTGCCAGCAGCCTACAGCCCAGCTCTGGAAACACCATATATTTT.

The chain joins TRBV10-3 to TRBJ2-7, with D possibly matching TRBD1 (6 bases). V was shortened by 11 bases and J by 0 bases, with 11 bases between the two germline ends. The germline V gene has CDR1 ENHRY and CDR2 SYGVKD. This CDR3 has 12 amino acids. This chain's CDR3 is CASTGSSYEQYF. The CDR3 DNA is TGTGCCTCAACAGGGAGCTCCTACGAGCAGTACTTC.

The DNA for the CDR3 is TGTGCCAGCAGTTTGGCGGCAACTCTACAAGAGACCCAGTACTTC. The encoded protein is CASSLAATLQETQYF. V gene TRBV27 combines with J gene TRBJ2-5, with D unclear. CDR1 MNHEY and CDR2 SMNVEV come from the germline V gene (reference sequence). The V end was cut by 3 bases, the J end by 2 bases, with 13 bases between. There are 15 residues in the CDR3.

The chain joins TRBV11-2 to TRBJ2-1; 7 nucleotides align to TRBD1. With 1 base clipped from V and 0 bases from J, the junction kept 9 bases outside the gene matches. The CDR3 is 18 amino acids. Germline assignment: CDR1 SGHAT and CDR2 FQNNGV. The CDR3 sequence: CASSLGGRGQSSYNEQFF. For the CDR3, the DNA is TGTGCCAGCAGCTTAGGGGGCCGGGGACAGAGCTCCTACAATGAGCAGTTCTTC.

This clone was observed a single time. V is TRBV21-1 and J is TRBJ2-7; the table's D gene call, TRBD2, was not cross checked with the DNA. TRBV21-1 is termed a pseudogene. This CDR3 is built from 11 residues. As DNA, the CDR3 is TGTGCCACCAACCTAGGTCACGAGCAGTACTTC. The encoded protein is CATNLGHEQYF.

The rearrangement joins TRBV9 to TRBJ2-1, with TRBD2 matching 7 bases. The CDR3 consists of 14 residues. V was pared by 3 bases and J by 6 bases, with 6 bases of the junction left unmatched. Germline CDR1 SGDLS, CDR2 YYNGEE. CDR3 bases: TGTGCCAGCAGCGGACTAGCAACTCTCAATGAGCAGTTCTTC. It specifies CASSGLATLNEQFF.

The rearrangement uses TRBV3-1 (or the pseudogene TRBV3-2) and TRBJ2-2; 8 nucleotides match TRBD2. J was trimmed by 5 bases and V by 2 bases; bases with no gene match: 13. From germline, CDR1 is LGHDT and CDR2 YNNKEL (reference sequence). This CDR3 is built from 18 residues. The CDR3 DNA sequence: TGTGCCAGCAGCCAAAGGTCCGTTTCGGGGGGGTATACCGGGGAGCTGTTTTTT. Translation: CASSQRSVSGGYTGELFF.

This chain uses TRBV18 with TRBJ1-5; TRBD1 might be the D (5 bases). V was shortened by 3 bases and J by 5 bases, with 14 bases between the two germline ends. Germline V CDR1 and CDR2: KGHSH, LQKENI. CDR3 length equals 15 residues. The CDR3 reads CASSPGVAGDQPQHF. As DNA, the CDR3 is TGTGCCAGCTCACCGGGGGTAGCGGGGGATCAGCCCCAGCATTTT.

In this sample, this clone turned up a few times. The chain links TRBV14 to TRBJ1-2; unclear D gene. The CDR3 sequence is 15 residues long. Germline assignment: CDR1 SGHDN and CDR2 FVKESK. Trimming took 1 base from V and 6 from J, leaving 15 bases between them. CDR3 protein: CASSQVIPPVDGYTF. The CDR3 DNA reads TGTGCCAGCAGCCAAGTAATCCCTCCCGTCGATGGCTACACCTTC.

V gene TRBV7-9 combines with J gene TRBJ2-3, with 9 bases identical to TRBD2. This CDR3 region has 14 residues. V was clipped by 5 bases and J by 9 bases; unmatched bases: 9. The germline V gene has CDR1 SEHNR and CDR2 FQNEAQ (reference sequence). Here the CDR3 DNA reads TGTGCCAGCAGCGCGGCGGGGGGGATTCTCACGCAGTATTTT. It yields the protein CASSAAGGILTQYF.

This chain links TRBV14 with TRBJ2-1; D not resolved. The V and J ends lost 1 base and 5 bases respectively, with 15 bases between them. The CDR3 runs 16 residues. Germline V gene data show CDR1 as SGHDN and CDR2 as FVKESK. CDR3 sequence reads: CASSQVSSLRHNEQFF. For the CDR3, the DNA is TGTGCCAGCAGCCAAGTTTCGTCCTTGAGGCACAATGAGCAGTTCTTC.

The chain employs TRBV4-3 and TRBJ1-2; 8 nucleotides agree with TRBD1. The CDR3 is made up of 16 amino acids. The V gene end was trimmed by 0 bases and the J gene end by 4 bases; junction bases not matched to a gene: 7. Germline lookup yields CDR1 LGHNA and CDR2 YSLEER. The CDR3 nucleotides read TGCGCCAGCAGCCAAGATCTTCAGGGGGCTTTCTATGGCTACACCTTC. It specifies CASSQDLQGAFYGYTF.

The chain carries TRBV5-6 and TRBJ2-7; TRBD2 is a possible D gene (5 bases). Trimming pared 1 base from V and 3 bases from J, leaving 23 bases between. Germline CDR1 and CDR2: SGHDT and YYEEEE. The CDR3 spans 18 residues. The CDR3 nucleotides are TGTGCCAGCAGCTTGAGAGGGTATGCCACGCTCGTAAACTACGAGCAGTACTTC. It is translated as CASSLRGYATLVNYEQYF.

V gene TRBV2 combines with J gene TRBJ2-5; tentatively, D is TRBD1 (6 bases). Trimming cost V 8 bases and J 5 bases, with 18 bases left between them. Germline V gene data show CDR1 as SNHLY and CDR2 as FYNNEI. The length of the CDR3 is 14 residues. The CDR3 region is CASGWGLGVETQYF. The CDR3 DNA reads TGTGCCAGCGGATGGGGGCTGGGTGTCGAGACCCAGTACTTC.

The chain is built from TRBV12-5 and TRBJ1-2, with D hard to call. Germline V gene lookup returns CDR1 LGHNT and CDR2 FRNRAP. The CDR3 is 14 residues long. V lost 0 bases to trimming and J lost 12 bases, with 17 bases between them. The CDR3 sequence is CASGLVGFGETDTF. DNA of the CDR3: TGTGCTAGTGGTTTGGTAGGGTTCGGGGAGACGGACACCTTC.